This TCR beta chain originates from a study of Ad26.COV2.S vaccination and SARS-CoV-2 variants (dated by TCRdb to the early 2020s). Some background on the complete study: Donors in the vaccine arm were drawn from COV1001, a multicentre, randomized, double-blind, placebo-controlled phase I-IIa trial testing Ad26.COV2.S in healthy adults. Ad26.COV2.S was given intramuscularly at 5x10^10 or 1x10^11 viral particles, as a single shot or as two shots 56 days apart. Sequencing of the TCRbeta repertoire served to evaluate the specificity and breadth of SARS-CoV-2-reactive T cell receptors following Ad26.COV2.S vaccination. The TCR-sequenced set comprised approximately 32 samples: approximately 19 Ad26.COV2.S vaccine recipients, 5 placebo recipients and 8 SARS-CoV-2 convalescent individuals. Trial participants were randomized into five groups of five: low-dose or high-dose Ad26.COV2.S given once or twice, or placebo on both occasions. Investigators did not know the trial group allocation while performing experiments and assessing outcomes.

Via the germline V gene, CDR1 is KGHDR and CDR2 SFDVKD. The cysteine opens and the phenylalanine closes a CDR3 of 13 amino acids. Just CDR3 DNA is preserved here, 39 bases in frame from base 1. Deletion took 4 bases off V and 12 bases off J, with a span of 15 bases between the germline ends. Per the publication, the treatment or condition label means: some 20 received Ad26.COV2.S at low or high dose, single or two shots; about five received placebo; per-sample allocation not given. For vaccine and placebo recipients, the sequenced repertoires came from samples collected on day 63 after the first injection. In Cohort 1b, more than 20 adults aged 18-55 years were enrolled at a single site in Boston, USA, between 29 July and 7 August 2020. Ad26.COV2.S was a replication-incompetent adenovirus type 26 vector that expressed a prefusion-stabilized SARS-CoV-2 spike protein derived from the original Wuhan strain.

TCRbeta CDR3 regions were sequenced with the immunoSEQ Assay. After extraction, genomic DNA underwent amplification by bias-controlled multiplex PCR, followed by high-throughput sequencing. In the source study's methods: To quantify the absolute abundance of every unique TCRbeta CDR3 region, sequences were collapsed and filtered. T cell fraction was estimated by normalizing TCRbeta template counts to usable DNA, with usable DNA measured through amplification of reference genes found in all nucleated cells. Repertoire TCRs were annotated as SARS-CoV-2-specific by exact matching of V gene, CDR3 amino acid sequence and J gene to a known reactive TCR set. The reference SARS-CoV-2 TCR set was derived from MIRA and filtered for enrichment in COVID-19-positive ImmuneCODE repertoires, a step that removed public or cross-reactive TCRs. Based on the MIRA antigens, annotated TCRs were further analysed at the level of specific ORF or position within ORF. Breadth was defined as annotated unique rearrangements over total unique productive rearrangements; depth was the summed frequency of those rearrangements. Group comparisons of TCR breadth used two-sided Wilcoxon rank-sum tests. Entries here come from immuneACCESS through TCRdb and include only in-frame sequences with V and J called. Some clones fail to appear in such tables; in the studies checked, an unresolved V gene covers under half of the shortfall, and the cause of the remainder is unknown. The D gene and trimming were derived from the DNA, and the V and J assignments and clone size from that table. The sample includes approximately 300,000 clones, with around four fifths observed a single time. The top ten constitute around 2% of the sample.

This clone was counted once. The antigen this receptor binds is unknown. No base quality values were provided; no much bigger clone lies one nucleotide off. Study-wide findings and limitations: Comparing responses between vaccine doses or regimens was not something the study was powered to do. The authors noted that total T cell responses may have been underestimated by the TCR breadth and depth analyses. Vaccine and placebo recipients had comparable non-spike TCR breadth, which fits with the vaccine containing only spike. Spike-specific TCR breadth was higher in Ad26.COV2.S recipients than in placebo recipients (P = 0.0014). After vaccination, substantial breadth of spike-specific CD8+ and CD4+ T cell responses was reported.

This material consisted of peripheral blood, taken in a trial of Ad26.COV2.S vaccine versus placebo. The chain links TRBV24-1 with TRBJ2-1; the D gene is possibly TRBD1, with 6 bases matching. The sequence came from a person between 18 and 60 years old who received the Ad26.COV2.S COVID-19 vaccine or a placebo. The bases are TGTGCCACCAGTGACCCTACAGGGTTATCGCAGTTCTTC. The resulting protein is CATSDPTGLSQFF.